A selection of T cell receptor beta chains follows, all from one sample in a study of cytomegalovirus exposure and HLA in healthy donors. Clones were sequenced by immunoSEQ multiplex PCR, and TCRdb holds only the in-frame ones, with some missing. Here the sample spans more than 95,000 clones, 70% to 80% being singletons. Sequencing was performed on PBMCs. The receptors shown here come from a man in his forties or fifties in good health and CMV-seropositive. Each CDR3 is given without its conserved first and last residue. Each record gives: J gene, V gene, CDR3 protein.

j_gene: TRBJ1-6; v_gene: TRBV7-2; CDR3aa: ASSLAGGQNSPLH
j_gene: TRBJ2-7; v_gene: TRBV14; CDR3aa: ASSQEGGRAGEQY
j_gene: TRBJ1-1; v_gene: TRBV27; CDR3aa: ASSPLGGENTEAF
j_gene: TRBJ1-2; v_gene: TRBV4-1; CDR3aa: ASSHPGQGHYGYT
j_gene: TRBJ1-5; v_gene: TRBV19; CDR3aa: ASNPSRSQPQH
j_gene: TRBJ2-7; v_gene: TRBV5-1; CDR3aa: ASSLGTGAAEQY
j_gene: TRBJ1-1; v_gene: TRBV19; CDR3aa: ASSNRENTEAF
j_gene: TRBJ1-4; v_gene: TRBV6-5; CDR3aa: ASSPQGGNEKLF
j_gene: NA; v_gene: TRBV6-5; CDR3aa: ASSYSSRATYEQY
j_gene: TRBJ2-5; v_gene: TRBV30; CDR3aa: AWSKGKGRLY
j_gene: TRBJ2-3; v_gene: TRBV10-1; CDR3aa: ASRGLAETDTQY
j_gene: TRBJ2-7; v_gene: TRBV5-4; CDR3aa: ASSLGSSGHYEQY
j_gene: TRBJ1-5; v_gene: TRBV6-1; CDR3aa: ASSEGQGSNQPQH
j_gene: TRBJ2-7; v_gene: TRBV7-2; CDR3aa: ASSLRGLAGGNSYEQY
j_gene: TRBJ2-1; v_gene: TRBV11-1; CDR3aa: ASSGGGPNNEQF
j_gene: TRBJ1-5; v_gene: TRBV4-2; CDR3aa: ASSQEQGVPLNQPQH
j_gene: TRBJ1-2; v_gene: TRBV6-5; CDR3aa: ASSYFTGGAYNGYT
j_gene: TRBJ1-5; v_gene: TRBV11-2; CDR3aa: ASSSVQGTQH
j_gene: TRBJ2-3; v_gene: TRBV5-4; CDR3aa: ASSPTAGQGAADTQY
j_gene: TRBJ1-1; v_gene: TRBV5-1; CDR3aa: ASSLLSGGTEAF
j_gene: TRBJ1-2; v_gene: TRBV10-3; CDR3aa: AISSDRTLPRGYT
j_gene: TRBJ2-1; v_gene: TRBV18; CDR3aa: ASSKGTSGGPEFNEQF
j_gene: TRBJ2-6; v_gene: TRBV30; CDR3aa: AWSGVGANVLT
j_gene: TRBJ2-7; v_gene: TRBV5-5; CDR3aa: ASSTGQGYEQY
j_gene: TRBJ2-7; v_gene: TRBV5-6; CDR3aa: ASSLGWRGSNYEQY
j_gene: TRBJ2-5; v_gene: TRBV4-1; CDR3aa: ASSQEKSSGVPSQETQY
j_gene: TRBJ1-2; v_gene: TRBV5-1; CDR3aa: ASSSQTGYRDAYGYT
j_gene: TRBJ2-2; v_gene: TRBV29-1; CDR3aa: SVELQSGRTAGELF
j_gene: TRBJ2-6; v_gene: TRBV6-1; CDR3aa: AGGTESSGANVLT
j_gene: TRBJ1-4; v_gene: TRBV10-3; CDR3aa: AISQQGGNEKLF
j_gene: TRBJ1-1; v_gene: TRBV7-9; CDR3aa: ASSLVSGGKNTEAF
j_gene: NA; v_gene: TRBV30; CDR3aa: AWDRDRGAYEQY
j_gene: TRBJ1-4; v_gene: TRBV5-1; CDR3aa: ASSDWDSPTNEKLF